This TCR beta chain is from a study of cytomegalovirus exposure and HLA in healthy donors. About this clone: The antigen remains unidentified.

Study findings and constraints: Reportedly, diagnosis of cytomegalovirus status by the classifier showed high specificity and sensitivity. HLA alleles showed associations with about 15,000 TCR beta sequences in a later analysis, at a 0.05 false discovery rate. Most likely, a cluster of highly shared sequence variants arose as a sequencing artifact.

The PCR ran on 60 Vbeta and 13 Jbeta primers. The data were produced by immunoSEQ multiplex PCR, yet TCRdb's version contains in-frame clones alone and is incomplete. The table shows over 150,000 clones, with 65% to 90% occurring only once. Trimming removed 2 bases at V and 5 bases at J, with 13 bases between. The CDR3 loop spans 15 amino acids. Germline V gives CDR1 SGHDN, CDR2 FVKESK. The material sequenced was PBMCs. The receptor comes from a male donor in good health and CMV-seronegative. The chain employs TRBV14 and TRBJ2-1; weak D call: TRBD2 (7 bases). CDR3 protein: CASSQLGGGNNEQFF. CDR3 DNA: TGTGCCAGCAGCCAACTAGGGGGGGGAAACAATGAGCAGTTCTTC.